The present entry profiles one T cell receptor beta chain with its context. Antigen unknown. Sequencing was performed with immunoSEQ multiplex PCR; in TCRdb, only in-frame clones are kept and a portion is missing. The sample includes approximately 17,000 clones, roughly 65% seen only once; the top ten take approximately 8%. The time point here: cycle 4 day 1 (C4D1), after less than seven weeks of nivolumab. Every one of the patients relapsed after autologous stem cell transplantation (brentuximab vedotin exposure was variable). Best overall response was complete response, partial response or progressive disease in these relapsed/refractory classical Hodgkin lymphoma patients. The sample is drawn from a study of PD-1 blockade in classical Hodgkin lymphoma. Germline V lookup: CDR1 MNHNS, CDR2 SASEGT. V lost 2 bases and J lost 5, with 18 bases in between. This CDR3 has 16 residues. Overall study findings and caveats: At baseline, newly diagnosed patients reportedly showed less TCR diversity than healthy donors. Complete responders had baseline diversity similar to newly diagnosed patients.

The receptor was derived from a human donor with classical Hodgkin lymphoma. The chain combines TRBV6-1 with TRBJ1-2; D is uncertain. Sequencing was performed on peripheral blood mononuclear cells (PBMCs), taken before the fourth cycle of nivolumab. The CDR3 loop reads CASSESGQQGSYGYTF. In nucleotides, the CDR3 is TGTGCCAGCAGTGAATCAGGCCAACAAGGGTCATATGGCTACACCTTC.